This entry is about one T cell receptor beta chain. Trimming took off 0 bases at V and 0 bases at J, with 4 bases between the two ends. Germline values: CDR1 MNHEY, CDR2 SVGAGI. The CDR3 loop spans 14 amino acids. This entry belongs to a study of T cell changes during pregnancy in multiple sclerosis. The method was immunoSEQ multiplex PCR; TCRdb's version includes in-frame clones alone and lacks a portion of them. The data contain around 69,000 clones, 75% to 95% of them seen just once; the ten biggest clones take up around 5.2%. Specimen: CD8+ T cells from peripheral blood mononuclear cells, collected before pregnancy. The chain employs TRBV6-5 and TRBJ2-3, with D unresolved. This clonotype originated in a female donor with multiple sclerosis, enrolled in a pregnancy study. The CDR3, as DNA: TGTGCCAGCAGTTACTCCCCTAGCACAGATACGCAGTATTTT. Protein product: CASSYSPSTDTQYF.